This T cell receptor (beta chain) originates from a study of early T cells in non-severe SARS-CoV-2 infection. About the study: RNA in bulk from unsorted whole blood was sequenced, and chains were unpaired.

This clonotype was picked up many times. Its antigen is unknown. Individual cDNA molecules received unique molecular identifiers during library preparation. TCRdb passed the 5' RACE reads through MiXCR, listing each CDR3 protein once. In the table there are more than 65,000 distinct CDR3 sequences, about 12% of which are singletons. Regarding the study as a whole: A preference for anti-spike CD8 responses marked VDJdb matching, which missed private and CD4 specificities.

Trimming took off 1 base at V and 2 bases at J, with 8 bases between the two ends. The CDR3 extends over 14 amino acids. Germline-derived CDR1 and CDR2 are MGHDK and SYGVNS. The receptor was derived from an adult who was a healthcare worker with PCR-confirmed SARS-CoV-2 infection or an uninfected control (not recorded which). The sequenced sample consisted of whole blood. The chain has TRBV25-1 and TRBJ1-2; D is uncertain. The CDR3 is CASSELGQNYGYTF. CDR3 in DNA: TGTGCCAGCAGTGAATTAGGTCAGAACTATGGCTACACCTTC.